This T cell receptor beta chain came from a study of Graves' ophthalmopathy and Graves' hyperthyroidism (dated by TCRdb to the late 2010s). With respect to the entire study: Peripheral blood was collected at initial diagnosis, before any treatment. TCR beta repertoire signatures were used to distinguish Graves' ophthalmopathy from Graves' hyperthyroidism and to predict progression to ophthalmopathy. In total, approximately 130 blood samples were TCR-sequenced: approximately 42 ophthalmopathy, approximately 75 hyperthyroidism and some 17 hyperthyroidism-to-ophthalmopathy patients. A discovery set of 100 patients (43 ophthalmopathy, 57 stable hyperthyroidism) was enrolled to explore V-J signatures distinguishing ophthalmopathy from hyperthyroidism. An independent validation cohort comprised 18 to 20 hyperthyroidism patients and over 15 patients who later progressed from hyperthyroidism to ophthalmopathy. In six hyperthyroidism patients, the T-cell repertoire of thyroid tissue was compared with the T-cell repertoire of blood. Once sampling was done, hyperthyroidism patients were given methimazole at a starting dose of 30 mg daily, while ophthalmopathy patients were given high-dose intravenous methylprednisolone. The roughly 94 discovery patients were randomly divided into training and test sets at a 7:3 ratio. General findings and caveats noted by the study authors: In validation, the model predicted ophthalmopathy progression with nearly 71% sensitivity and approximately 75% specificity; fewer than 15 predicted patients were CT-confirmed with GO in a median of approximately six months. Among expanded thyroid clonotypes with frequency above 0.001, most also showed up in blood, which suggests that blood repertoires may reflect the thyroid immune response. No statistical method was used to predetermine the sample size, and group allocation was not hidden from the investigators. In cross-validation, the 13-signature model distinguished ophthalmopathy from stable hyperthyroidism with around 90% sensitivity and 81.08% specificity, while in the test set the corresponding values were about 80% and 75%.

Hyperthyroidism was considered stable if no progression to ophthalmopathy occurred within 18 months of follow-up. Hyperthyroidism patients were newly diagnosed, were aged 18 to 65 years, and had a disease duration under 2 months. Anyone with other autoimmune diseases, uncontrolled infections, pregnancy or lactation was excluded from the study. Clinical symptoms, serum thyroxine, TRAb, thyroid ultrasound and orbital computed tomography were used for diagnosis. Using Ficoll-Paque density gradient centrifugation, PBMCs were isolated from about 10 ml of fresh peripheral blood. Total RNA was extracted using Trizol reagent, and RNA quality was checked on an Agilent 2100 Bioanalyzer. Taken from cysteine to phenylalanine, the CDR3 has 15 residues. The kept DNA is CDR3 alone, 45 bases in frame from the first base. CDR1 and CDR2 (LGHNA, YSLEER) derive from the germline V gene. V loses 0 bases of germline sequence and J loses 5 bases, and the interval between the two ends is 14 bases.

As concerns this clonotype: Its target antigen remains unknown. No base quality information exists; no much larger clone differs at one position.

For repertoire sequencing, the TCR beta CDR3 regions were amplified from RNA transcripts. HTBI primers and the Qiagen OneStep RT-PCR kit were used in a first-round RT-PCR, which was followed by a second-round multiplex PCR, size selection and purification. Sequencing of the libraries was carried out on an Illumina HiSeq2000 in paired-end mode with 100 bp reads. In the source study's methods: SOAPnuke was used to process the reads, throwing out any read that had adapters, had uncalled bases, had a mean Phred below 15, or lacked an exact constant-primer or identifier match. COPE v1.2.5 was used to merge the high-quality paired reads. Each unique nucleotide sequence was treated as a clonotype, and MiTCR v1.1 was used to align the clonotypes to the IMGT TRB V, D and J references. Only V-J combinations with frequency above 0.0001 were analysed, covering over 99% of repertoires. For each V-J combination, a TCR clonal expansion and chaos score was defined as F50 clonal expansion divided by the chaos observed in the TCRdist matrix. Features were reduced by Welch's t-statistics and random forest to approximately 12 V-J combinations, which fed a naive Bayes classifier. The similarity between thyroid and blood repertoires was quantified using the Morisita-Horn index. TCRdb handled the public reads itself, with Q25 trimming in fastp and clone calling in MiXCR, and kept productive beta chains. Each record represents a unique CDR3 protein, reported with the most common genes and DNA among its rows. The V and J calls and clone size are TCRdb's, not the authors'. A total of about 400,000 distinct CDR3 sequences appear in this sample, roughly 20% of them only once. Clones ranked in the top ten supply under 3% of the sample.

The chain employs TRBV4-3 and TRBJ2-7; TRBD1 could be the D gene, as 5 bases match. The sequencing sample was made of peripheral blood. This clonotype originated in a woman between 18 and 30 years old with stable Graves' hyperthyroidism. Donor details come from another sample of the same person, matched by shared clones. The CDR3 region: CASSQEAQGLNEQYF. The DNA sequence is TGCGCCAGCAGCCAAGAAGCCCAGGGTCTAAACGAGCAGTACTTC.